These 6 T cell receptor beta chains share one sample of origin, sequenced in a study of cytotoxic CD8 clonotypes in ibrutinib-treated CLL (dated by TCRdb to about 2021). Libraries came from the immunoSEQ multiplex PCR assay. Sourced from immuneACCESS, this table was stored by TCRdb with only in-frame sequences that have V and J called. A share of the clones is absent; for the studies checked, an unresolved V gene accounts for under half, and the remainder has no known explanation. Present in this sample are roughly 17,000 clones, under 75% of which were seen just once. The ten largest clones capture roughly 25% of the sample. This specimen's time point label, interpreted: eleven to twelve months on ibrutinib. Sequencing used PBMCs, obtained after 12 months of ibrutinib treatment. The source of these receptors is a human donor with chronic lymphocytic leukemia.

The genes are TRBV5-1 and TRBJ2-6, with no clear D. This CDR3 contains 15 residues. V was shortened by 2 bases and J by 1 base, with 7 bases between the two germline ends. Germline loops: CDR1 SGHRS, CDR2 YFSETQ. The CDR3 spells CASSLDVSGANVLTF. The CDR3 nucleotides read TGCGCCAGCAGCTTAGACGTTTCTGGGGCCAACGTCCTGACTTTC.

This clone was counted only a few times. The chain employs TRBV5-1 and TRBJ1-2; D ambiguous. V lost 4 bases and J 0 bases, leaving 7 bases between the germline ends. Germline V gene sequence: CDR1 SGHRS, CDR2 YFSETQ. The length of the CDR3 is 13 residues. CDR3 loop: CASSTDTNYGYTF. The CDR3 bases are TGCGCCAGCAGCACGGATACTAACTATGGCTACACCTTC.

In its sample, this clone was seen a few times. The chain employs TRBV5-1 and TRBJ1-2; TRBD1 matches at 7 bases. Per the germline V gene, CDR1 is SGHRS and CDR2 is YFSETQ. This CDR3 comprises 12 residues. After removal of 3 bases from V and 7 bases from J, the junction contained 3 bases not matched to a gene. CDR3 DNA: TGCGCCAGCAGCTGGCAGGGGGGTGGCTACACCTTC. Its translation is CASSWQGGGYTF. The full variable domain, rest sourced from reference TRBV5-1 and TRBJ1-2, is KAGVTQTPRYLIKTRGQQVTLSCSPISGHRSVSWYQQTPGQGLQFLFEYFSETQRNKGNFPGRFSGRQFSNSRSEMNVSTLELGDSALYLCASSWQGGGYTFGSGTRLTVV.

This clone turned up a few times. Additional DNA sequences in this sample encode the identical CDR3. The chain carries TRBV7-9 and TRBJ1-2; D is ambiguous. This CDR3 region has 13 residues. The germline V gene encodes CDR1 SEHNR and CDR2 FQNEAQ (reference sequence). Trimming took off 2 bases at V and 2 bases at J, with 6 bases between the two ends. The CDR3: CASSLPGNYGYTF. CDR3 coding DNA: TGTGCCAGCAGCTTACCGGGGAACTATGGCTACACCTTC.

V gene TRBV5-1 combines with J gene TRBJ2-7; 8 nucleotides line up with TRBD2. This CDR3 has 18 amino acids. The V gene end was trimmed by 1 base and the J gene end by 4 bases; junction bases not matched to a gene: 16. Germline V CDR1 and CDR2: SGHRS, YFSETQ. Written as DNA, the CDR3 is TGCGCCAGCAGCTTGAAGGGACGGGGAATAGCGGGAAGGTACGAGCAGTACTTC. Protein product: CASSLKGRGIAGRYEQYF.

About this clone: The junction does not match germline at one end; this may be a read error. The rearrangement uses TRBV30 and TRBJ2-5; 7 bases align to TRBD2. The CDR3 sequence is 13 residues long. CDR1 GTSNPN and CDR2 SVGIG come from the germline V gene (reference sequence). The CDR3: CAGREGWQETQYF. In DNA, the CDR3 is TGTGCCGGGAGGGAGGGGTGGCAAGAGACCCAGTACTTC.